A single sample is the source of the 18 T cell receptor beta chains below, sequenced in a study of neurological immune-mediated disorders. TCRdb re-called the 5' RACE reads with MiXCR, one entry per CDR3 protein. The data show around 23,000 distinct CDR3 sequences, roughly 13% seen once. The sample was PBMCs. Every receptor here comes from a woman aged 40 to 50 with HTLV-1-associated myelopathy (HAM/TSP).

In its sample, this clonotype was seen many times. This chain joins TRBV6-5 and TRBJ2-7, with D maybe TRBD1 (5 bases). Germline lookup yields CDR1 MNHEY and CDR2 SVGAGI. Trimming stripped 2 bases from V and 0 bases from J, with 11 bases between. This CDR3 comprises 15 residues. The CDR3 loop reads CASSYVGQGSYEQYF. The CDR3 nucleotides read TGTGCCAGCAGTTACGTAGGGCAGGGCTCCTACGAGCAGTACTTC.

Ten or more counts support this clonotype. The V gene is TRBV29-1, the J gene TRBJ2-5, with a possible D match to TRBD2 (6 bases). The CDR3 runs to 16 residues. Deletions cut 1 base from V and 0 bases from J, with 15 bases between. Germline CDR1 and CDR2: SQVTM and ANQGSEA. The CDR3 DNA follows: TGCAGCGTTGAAGTGGGGACTTCCACCTACCAAGAGACCCAGTACTTC. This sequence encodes CSVEVGTSTYQETQYF. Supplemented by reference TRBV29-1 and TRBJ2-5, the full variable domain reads SAVISQKPSRDICQRGTSLTIQCQVDSQVTMMFWYRQQPGQSLTLIATANQGSEATYESGFVIDKFPISRPNLTFSTLTVSNMSPEDSSIYLCSVEVGTSTYQETQYFGPGTRLLVL.

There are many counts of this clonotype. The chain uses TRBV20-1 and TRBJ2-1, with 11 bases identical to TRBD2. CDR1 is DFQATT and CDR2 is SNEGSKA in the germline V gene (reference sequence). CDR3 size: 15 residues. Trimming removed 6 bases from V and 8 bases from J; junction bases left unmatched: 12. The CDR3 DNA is TGCAGTGCGTCCCCCGGGACTAGCGGTCCCCATGAGCAGTTCTTC. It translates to CSASPGTSGPHEQFF.

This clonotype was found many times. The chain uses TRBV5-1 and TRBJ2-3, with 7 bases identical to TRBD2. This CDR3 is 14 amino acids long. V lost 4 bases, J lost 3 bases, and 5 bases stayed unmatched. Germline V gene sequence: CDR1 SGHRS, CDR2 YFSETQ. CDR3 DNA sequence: TGCGCCAGCAGCCGGGGGGTAGTAACAGATACGCAGTATTTT. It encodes CASSRGVVTDTQYF.

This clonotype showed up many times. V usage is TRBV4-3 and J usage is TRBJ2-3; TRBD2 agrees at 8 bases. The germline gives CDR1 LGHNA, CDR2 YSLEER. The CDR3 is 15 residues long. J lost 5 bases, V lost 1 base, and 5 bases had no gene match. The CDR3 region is CASSQGTLAGDTQYF. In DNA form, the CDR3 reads TGCGCCAGCAGCCAAGGGACCCTAGCGGGAGATACGCAGTATTTT.

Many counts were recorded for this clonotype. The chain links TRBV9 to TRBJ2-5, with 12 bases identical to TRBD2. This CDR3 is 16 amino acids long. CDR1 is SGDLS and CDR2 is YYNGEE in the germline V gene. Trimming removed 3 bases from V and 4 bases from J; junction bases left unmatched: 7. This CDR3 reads CASSADLAGGRETQYF. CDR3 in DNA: TGTGCCAGCAGCGCCGATCTAGCGGGGGGGCGAGAGACCCAGTACTTC.

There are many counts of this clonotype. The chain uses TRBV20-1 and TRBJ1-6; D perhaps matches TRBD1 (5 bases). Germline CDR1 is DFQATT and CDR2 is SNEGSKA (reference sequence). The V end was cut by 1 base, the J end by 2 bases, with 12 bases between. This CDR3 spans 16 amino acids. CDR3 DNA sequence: TGCAGTGCTAGAGCCGGGACGCTTACCTATAATTCACCCCTCCACTTT. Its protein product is CSARAGTLTYNSPLHF.

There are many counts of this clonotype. The CDR3: CASSPRTGEETQYF. The CDR3 DNA reads as TGCGCCAGCAGCCCCCGGACAGGGGAGGAGACCCAGTACTTC. The chain is built from TRBV5-1 and TRBJ2-5; 9 bases fit TRBD1. The CDR3 has 14 amino acids. Trimming cost V 4 bases and J 5 bases; bases outside gene matches: 6. Germline V lookup: CDR1 SGHRS, CDR2 YFSETQ.

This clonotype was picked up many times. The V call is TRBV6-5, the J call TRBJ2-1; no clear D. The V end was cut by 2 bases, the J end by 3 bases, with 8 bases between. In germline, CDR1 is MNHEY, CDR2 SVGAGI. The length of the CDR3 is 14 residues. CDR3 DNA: TGTGCCAGCAGTTACGGCCAGCACTACAATGAGCAGTTCTTC. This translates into CASSYGQHYNEQFF.

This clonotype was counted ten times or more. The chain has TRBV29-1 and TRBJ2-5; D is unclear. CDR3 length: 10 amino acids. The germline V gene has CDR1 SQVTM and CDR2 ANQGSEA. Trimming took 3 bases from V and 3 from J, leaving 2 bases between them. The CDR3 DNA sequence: TGCAGCGTTGACAAAGAGACCCAGTACTTC. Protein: CSVDKETQYF.

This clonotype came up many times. In DNA, the CDR3 is TGTGCCAGCAGTTTAGGGGGGGTCGGCGATGGCTACACCTTC. It specifies CASSLGGVGDGYTF. The chain is built from TRBV12-3 or TRBV12-4 and TRBJ1-2, with D possibly matching TRBD1 (5 bases). With 1 base removed from V and 6 bases from J, the gap between germline ends came to 12 bases. The CDR3 sequence is 14 residues long.

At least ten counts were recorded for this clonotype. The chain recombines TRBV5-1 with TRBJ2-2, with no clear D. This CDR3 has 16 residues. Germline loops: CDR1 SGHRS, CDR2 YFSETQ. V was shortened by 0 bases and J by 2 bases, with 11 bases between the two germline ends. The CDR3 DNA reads TGCGCCAGCAGCTTGGGGCCCTCCGGAAACACCGGGGAGCTGTTTTTT. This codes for CASSLGPSGNTGELFF.

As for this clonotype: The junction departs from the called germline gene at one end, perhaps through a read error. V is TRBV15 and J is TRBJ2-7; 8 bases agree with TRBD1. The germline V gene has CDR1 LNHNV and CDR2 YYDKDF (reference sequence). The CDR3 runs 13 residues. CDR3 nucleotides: TGTGCCACCAGCAGAGGGACAGGGTGGGAGCATTACTTC. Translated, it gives CATSRGTGWEHYF.

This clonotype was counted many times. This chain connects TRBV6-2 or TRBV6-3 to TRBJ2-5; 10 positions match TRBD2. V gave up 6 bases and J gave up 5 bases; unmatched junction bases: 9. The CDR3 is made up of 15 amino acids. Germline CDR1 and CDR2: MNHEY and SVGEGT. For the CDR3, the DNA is TGTGCCAGCAGGCCCTGGACTAGCGGCCCTGAGACCCAGTACTTC. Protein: CASRPWTSGPETQYF.

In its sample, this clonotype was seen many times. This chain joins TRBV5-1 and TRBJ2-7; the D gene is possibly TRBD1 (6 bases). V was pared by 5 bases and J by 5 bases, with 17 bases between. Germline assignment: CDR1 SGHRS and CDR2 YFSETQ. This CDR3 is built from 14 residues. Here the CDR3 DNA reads TGCGCCAGCAGTGAGGGGACATGGGGCAACGAGCAGTACTTC. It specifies CASSEGTWGNEQYF.

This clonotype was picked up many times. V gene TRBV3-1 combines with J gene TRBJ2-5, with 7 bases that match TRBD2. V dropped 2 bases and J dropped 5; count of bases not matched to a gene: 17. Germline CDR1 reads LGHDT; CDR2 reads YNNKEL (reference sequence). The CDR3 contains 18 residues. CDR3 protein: CASSQSGVHSRMTETQYF. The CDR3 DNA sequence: TGTGCCAGCAGCCAAAGCGGGGTACATAGTAGGATGACCGAGACCCAGTACTTC.

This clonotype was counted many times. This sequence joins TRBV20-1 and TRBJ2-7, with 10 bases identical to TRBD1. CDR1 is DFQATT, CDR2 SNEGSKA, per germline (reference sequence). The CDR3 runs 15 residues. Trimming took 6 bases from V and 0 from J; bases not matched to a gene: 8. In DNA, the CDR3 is TGCAGTGCCAAACCCGGGACAGGGGACTCCTACGAGCAGTACTTC. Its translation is CSAKPGTGDSYEQYF.

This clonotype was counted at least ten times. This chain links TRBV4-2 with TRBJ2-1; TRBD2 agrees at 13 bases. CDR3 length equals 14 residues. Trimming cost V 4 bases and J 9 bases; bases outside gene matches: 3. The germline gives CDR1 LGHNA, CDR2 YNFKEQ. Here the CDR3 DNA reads TGTGCCAGCAGCCCGGGACTAGCGGGGAGTGAGCAGTTCTTC. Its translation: CASSPGLAGSEQFF.